The clone carrying this TCR beta chain was counted many times. The sample is drawn from a study of tumor and adjacent non-tumor tissue in lung cancer. Three rounds of nested PCR, following a modified ARM-PCR protocol, produced the TCRbeta library. TCRdb re-analysed the multiplex PCR reads in MiXCR, keeping a single row per CDR3 protein. The top ten clones hold about 20% of a sample with under 150,000 distinct CDR3 sequences, around 67% of them seen once. In germline, CDR1 is DFQATT, CDR2 SNEGSKA (reference sequence). CDR3 length: 14 residues. Trimming took 6 bases from V and 3 from J; bases not matched to a gene: 6. RNA was extracted from bulk tissue without any cell sorting.

The clonotype was recovered from a man in his 60s with small cell lung cancer. The sample taken for sequencing was lung tumor tissue. The chain links TRBV20-1 to TRBJ1-5, with 9 bases that match TRBD1. The CDR3 sequence: CSAGGQGFNQPQHF. The CDR3 DNA follows: TGCAGTGCGGGGGGACAGGGCTTCAATCAGCCCCAGCATTTT.